This T cell receptor beta chain was documented in a study of cytomegalovirus exposure and HLA in healthy donors. Germline assignment: CDR1 LNHDA and CDR2 SQIVND (reference sequence). V lost 5 bases and J lost 0, with 8 bases in between. This CDR3 is built from 14 residues. Concerning this clone: Its specificity is not known.

PCR amplification relied on 60 Vbeta primers (plus 13 Jbeta primers). This table comes from immunoSEQ multiplex PCR, and its TCRdb copy is limited to in-frame clones, with some not included. The sample records approximately 37,000 clones, approximately 79% being singletons. The study's findings and limits: The study designated about 180 TCR beta chains cytomegalovirus-associated.

The TCR sequence derives from a woman between 18 and 29 years old in good health and CMV-seropositive. The V gene is TRBV19, the J gene TRBJ1-3; D gene ambiguous. The sequencing input was PBMCs. The CDR3 spells CASSRGSSGNTIYF. CDR3 nucleotides: TGTGCCAGTAGTCGGGGTAGCTCTGGAAACACCATATATTTT.